This T cell receptor (beta chain) was profiled in a study of T cells in Graves' hyperthyroidism and ophthalmopathy. Study outcomes and limitations: Blood shared most expanded thyroid clonotypes above 0.001.

CDR3 length equals 15 residues. In germline, CDR1 is SGHVS, CDR2 FNYEAQ. The ends lost 5 bases at V and 0 bases at J; junction bases unmatched: 4. Amplified regions were TCR beta CDR3 sequences from RNA transcripts. A set of HTBI primers served as the primers for a first-round RT-PCR of the TCR CDR3. TCRdb re-analysed the multiplex PCR reads in MiXCR, keeping a single row per CDR3 protein. The data show under 400,000 distinct CDR3 sequences, around 13% seen once. This clonotype was counted many times. Its antigen remains unknown. For Graves' hyperthyroidism to be stable, ophthalmopathy could not progress within 18 months. Diagnoses were made from clinical symptoms, serum measures (thyroxine and TRAb), thyroid ultrasound and orbital computed tomography.

V and J are TRBV7-6 and TRBJ2-7; 10 bases map to TRBD1. The receptor's source is a woman aged 60-75 years with Graves' hyperthyroidism. Sequenced: blood. The CDR3 sequence is CASSPRTGGSYEQYF. The DNA for the CDR3 is TGTGCCAGCAGCCCAAGGACAGGGGGCTCCTACGAGCAGTACTTC.